One sample yielded the 17 T cell receptor beta chains listed below, sequenced in a study of blood T cell repertoires in COVID-19 (dated by TCRdb to about 2020). The library was made by the immunoSEQ multiplex PCR assay. The immuneACCESS repertoire file appears here via TCRdb, limited to in-frame rearrangements. These files lack a portion of the clones; in checked studies, under half of the deficit traces to unresolved V genes, and the cause of the others is not known. The table for this sample lists about 300,000 clones; around four fifths of them were counted only once. Roughly a tenth of the sample belongs to the ten largest clones. Material for sequencing was peripheral blood. These receptors originate from a woman in her forties or fifties who had recovered from COVID-19.

For this clone: The same CDR3 also results from other DNA sequences found in this sample. This rearrangement joins TRBV7-2 to TRBJ2-7, with D unclear. V lost 2 bases to trimming and J lost 4 bases, with 3 bases between them. Germline-derived CDR1 and CDR2 are SGHTA and FQGNSA. CDR3 length equals 11 residues. DNA for the CDR3: TGTGCCAGCAGCTTATATTACGAGCAGTACTTC. Translation gives CASSLYYEQYF.

V gene TRBV27 combines with J gene TRBJ1-5; perhaps TRBD1 as D (5 bases). Per germline, CDR1 MNHEY and CDR2 SMNVEV (reference sequence). There are 16 residues in the CDR3. V dropped 6 bases and J dropped 3 bases, with 18 bases sitting between them. The CDR3 spells CASRSDSTAFNQPQHF. The CDR3 nucleotides are TGTGCCAGCAGGAGTGATTCGACAGCTTTCAATCAGCCCCAGCATTTT.

The genes are TRBV28 and TRBJ2-7, with D perhaps TRBD2 (6 bases). The V gene lost 7 bases and the J gene lost 2 bases, with 15 bases spanning the gap. The germline V gene has CDR1 MDHEN and CDR2 SYDVKM. This CDR3 has 14 amino acids. For the CDR3, the DNA is TGTGCCAGCAATCCGGGGGAAGCAACCTACGAGCAGTACTTC. Translation gives CASNPGEATYEQYF. The full variable domain, in which reference TRBV28 and TRBJ2-7 provide the parts outside the CDR3, is DVKVTQSSRYLVKRTGEKVFLECVQDMDHENMFWYRQDPGLGLRLIYFSYDVKMKEKGDIPEGYSVSREKKERFSLILESASTNQTSMYLCASNPGEATYEQYFGPGTRLTVT.

The chain recombines TRBV5-1 with TRBJ1-3, with D uncertain. V lost 0 bases, J lost 0 bases, and 7 bases lay in between. Per germline, CDR1 SGHRS and CDR2 YFSETQ. The CDR3 covers 15 residues. CDR3 loop: CASSLDTSSGNTIYF. CDR3 bases: TGCGCCAGCAGCTTGGACACAAGCTCTGGAAACACCATATATTTT.

The J gene is TRBJ2-7, the V gene TRBV5-1; 7 nucleotides align to TRBD1. From germline, CDR1 is SGHRS and CDR2 YFSETQ. The CDR3 is made up of 14 amino acids. The V gene end was trimmed by 4 bases and the J gene end by 2 bases; junction bases not matched to a gene: 6. The CDR3, as DNA: TGCGCCAGCAGCGGGCGACAGGGACCCTACGAGCAGTACTTC. Protein sequence: CASSGRQGPYEQYF.

The chain links TRBV27 to TRBJ2-7, with 10 bases identical to TRBD1. The CDR3 is 15 residues long. Germline values: CDR1 MNHEY, CDR2 SMNVEV (reference sequence). V was clipped by 5 bases and J by 5 bases; unmatched bases: 9. The CDR3 DNA reads as TGTGCCAGCAGTCACCGGGACAGGGGTTTCGACGAGCAGTACTTC. As protein: CASSHRDRGFDEQYF.

This chain joins TRBV5-5 and TRBJ2-5, with D possibly TRBD2 on 6 matching bases. V was shortened by 1 base and J by 5 bases, with 9 bases between the two germline ends. Germline assignment: CDR1 SGHKS and CDR2 YYEKEE (reference sequence). The CDR3 spans 13 residues. The CDR3 DNA is TGTGCCAGCAGCTTGAATCGGGGGGAGACCCAGTACTTC. Translated, it gives CASSLNRGETQYF.

This clone was recorded a few times. The chain employs TRBV5-1 and TRBJ2-1; D remains unclear. Germline lookup yields CDR1 SGHRS and CDR2 YFSETQ. The CDR3 is made up of 16 amino acids. The V end lost 0 bases, the J end lost 7 bases, and 17 bases lay between the germline ends. CDR3: CASSLASSAARNEQFF. The CDR3 DNA reads as TGCGCCAGCAGCTTGGCATCGAGTGCGGCGCGGAATGAGCAGTTCTTC.

The chain carries TRBV4-3 and TRBJ2-1, with D perhaps matching TRBD2 (6 bases). V was shortened by 0 bases and J by 7 bases, with 22 bases between the two germline ends. The length of the CDR3 is 18 residues. Germline V gene sequence: CDR1 LGHNA, CDR2 YSLEER. CDR3: CASSQEVGLASSGNEQFF. The CDR3 nucleotides are TGCGCCAGCAGCCAAGAAGTCGGCCTAGCGTCCTCCGGGAATGAGCAGTTCTTC.

The rearrangement uses TRBV27 and TRBJ2-7; 9 bases line up with TRBD2. This CDR3 region has 11 residues. Germline CDR1 is MNHEY and CDR2 is SMNVEV (reference sequence). With 7 bases clipped from V and 9 bases from J, the junction kept 4 bases outside the gene matches. CDR3 residues: CASTGRGGQYF. The CDR3, as DNA: TGTGCCAGCACCGGGCGGGGGGGGCAGTACTTC.

The J gene is TRBJ2-3, the V gene TRBV9; 7 bases align to TRBD2. Per the germline V gene, CDR1 is SGDLS and CDR2 is YYNGEE. The V gene end was trimmed by 4 bases and the J gene end by 4 bases; junction bases not matched to a gene: 9. This CDR3 contains 15 residues. This chain's CDR3 is CASSPTGTTADTQYF. The CDR3 region has the DNA TGTGCCAGCAGCCCTACCGGGACTACCGCAGATACGCAGTATTTT.

This clone was recorded once. The chain is built from TRBV15 and TRBJ2-7, with D tentatively TRBD2 (5 bases). V was pared by 4 bases and J by 3 bases, with 19 bases between. CDR3 length: 16 residues. Germline loops: CDR1 LNHNV, CDR2 YYDKDF (reference sequence). The CDR3, as DNA: TGTGCCACCAGCAAGCTTCGGAAGAGGGCTCGCTACGAGCAGTACTTC. Translation gives CATSKLRKRARYEQYF.

A single count supports this clone. CDR3 in DNA: TGTGCCAGCAGCCCCCCGCTACGGGGATCCTATGGCTACACCTTC. Amino acids: CASSPPLRGSYGYTF. This rearrangement joins TRBV6-5 to TRBJ1-2; D remains unclear. Trimming took 6 bases from V and 4 from J, leaving 18 bases between them. Germline V gene lookup returns CDR1 MNHEY and CDR2 SVGAGI. The CDR3 extends over 15 amino acids.

The J gene is TRBJ2-5, the V gene TRBV27; 8 positions match TRBD1. CDR1 MNHEY and CDR2 SMNVEV come from the germline V gene (reference sequence). The V gene end was trimmed by 5 bases and the J gene end by 3 bases; junction bases not matched to a gene: 8. CDR3 length: 15 amino acids. The chain's CDR3 is CASSPKDRGEETQYF. In DNA, the CDR3 is TGTGCCAGCAGTCCAAAAGACAGGGGAGAAGAGACCCAGTACTTC.

This chain's CDR3 is CASSPRGGPETQYF. CDR3 coding DNA: TGTGCCAGCAGTCCCCGGGGGGGCCCGGAGACCCAGTACTTC. This rearrangement joins TRBV27 to TRBJ2-5; 8 bases align to TRBD2. V dropped 5 bases and J dropped 5; count of bases not matched to a gene: 7. Germline-derived CDR1 and CDR2 are MNHEY and SMNVEV (reference sequence). The CDR3 runs 14 residues.

The genes are TRBV15 and TRBJ2-1; 11 nucleotides match TRBD2. Trimming at V came to 0 bases and at J to 9 bases, leaving 7 bases not matched to a gene. The CDR3 sequence is 16 residues long. The germline V gene encodes CDR1 LNHNV and CDR2 YYDKDF (reference sequence). CDR3 loop: CATSRDRLAGRTEQFF. The CDR3 DNA is TGTGCCACCAGCAGAGATCGACTAGCGGGACGTACTGAGCAGTTCTTC. The full variable domain, in which reference TRBV15 and TRBJ2-1 provide the parts outside the CDR3, is DAMVIQNPRYQVTQFGKPVTLSCSQTLNHNVMYWYQQKSSQAPKLLFHYYDKDFNNEADTPDNFQSRRPNTSFCFLDIRSPGLGDTAMYLCATSRDRLAGRTEQFFGPGTRLTVL.

The V and J genes are TRBV5-1 and TRBJ2-7, with a possible D match to TRBD1 (6 bases). The ends were cut back, 0 bases at V and 2 bases at J, with 12 bases in the middle. Germline CDR1 is SGHRS and CDR2 is YFSETQ. The CDR3 sequence is 15 residues long. The CDR3 DNA follows: TGCGCCAGCAGCTTGGATACGGACAGACCCTACGAGCAGTACTTC. It specifies CASSLDTDRPYEQYF.